Following are 22 T cell receptor beta chains from one sample sequenced in a study of CD4 and CD8 cells across lung adenocarcinoma regions. TCRdb passed the PCR reads through MiXCR, listing each CDR3 protein once. Among approximately 20,000 distinct CDR3 sequences listed, roughly 50% were seen once. What was sequenced was CD4+ T cells from the margin of a lung tumor. Receptors originate from a male donor with lung adenocarcinoma. The CD4 and CD8 labels of this study may be unreliable.

Comments on this clonotype: An end of the junction does not agree with germline; a read error may underlie this. J is TRBJ2-4 and V is TRBV10-2; the D is unclear. Germline V lookup: CDR1 WSHSY, CDR2 SAAADI. The CDR3 is 14 residues long. CDR3 DNA: TGCGGCAGCTCGGCGCTGTCGGCCAAAAACACGCAGTACTTC. Its translation: CGSSALSAKNTQYF.

V usage is TRBV6-1 and J usage is TRBJ2-3; D is perhaps TRBD1 or TRBD2 (6 bases each). This CDR3 contains 15 residues. V lost 9 bases to trimming and J lost 2 bases, with 18 bases between them. CDR1 and CDR2 (germline): MNHNS, SASEGT. In DNA, the CDR3 is TGTGCCAGGGGTCACGGGGGCGGGCACACAGATACGCAGTATTTT. Translation gives CARGHGGGHTDTQYF.

The chain links TRBV19 to TRBJ2-1; D is tentatively TRBD1 or TRBD2 (5 bases each). The CDR3 extends over 13 amino acids. CDR1 and CDR2 from the germline V gene are LNHDA and SQIVND (reference sequence). V dropped 5 bases and J dropped 12 bases, with 17 bases sitting between them. The CDR3 loop reads CASSVGTVGWQFF. CDR3 DNA sequence: TGTGCCAGTAGTGTGGGGACGGTTGGCTGGCAGTTCTTC.

The table lists this clonotype with many counts. The V gene is TRBV27, the J gene TRBJ2-5, with D perhaps assigned TRBD1 or TRBD2 (5 bases each). V was shortened by 5 bases and J by 5 bases, with 9 bases between the two germline ends. This CDR3 is 12 amino acids long. The V gene's germline CDR1 is MNHEY and CDR2 SMNVEV (reference sequence). CDR3 nucleotides: TGTGCCAGCAGTCAGGGCGGGGAGACCCAGTACTTC. This gives the protein CASSQGGETQYF.

CDR3 amino acids: CASSLGGNNGDFF. CDR3 coding DNA: TGCGCCAGCAGTCTAGGAGGTAACAATGGCGATTTCTTT. The chain joins TRBV10-1 to TRBJ1-1; D remains unclear. Trimming shortened V by 5 bases and J by 13 bases, and 20 bases separated the two germline ends. This CDR3 is 13 amino acids long. Germline V gene lookup returns CDR1 WNHNN and CDR2 SYGVQD (reference sequence).

In DNA form, the CDR3 reads TGTGCCAGCAGCTTCGACGGGACCTCCCAGCCGGAGCAGTTCTTC. This gives the protein CASSFDGTSQPEQFF. The rearrangement uses TRBV7-2 and TRBJ2-1; D might be TRBD1 or TRBD2, each matching 5 bases. The V gene lost 3 bases and the J gene lost 10 bases, with 19 bases spanning the gap. The CDR3 consists of 15 residues. Germline CDR1 is SGHTA and CDR2 is FQGNSA.

Ten or more counts support this clonotype. The V call is TRBV4-1, the J call TRBJ2-1, with 7 bases lining up with TRBD1. The V and J ends lost 7 bases and 2 bases, in that order; junction bases with no gene match: 8. The V gene's germline CDR1 is MGHRA and CDR2 YSYEKL. The CDR3 is 15 residues long. The CDR3 here is CASNLHRGAYNEQFF. The CDR3 nucleotides read TGCGCCAGCAACCTCCACAGGGGTGCCTACAATGAGCAGTTCTTC.

Ten or more counts support this clonotype. The rearrangement links TRBV7-2 to TRBJ1-4, with unresolved D. V lost 5 bases to trimming and J lost 7 bases, with 14 bases between them. Germline CDR1 and CDR2: SGHTA and FQGNSA. The CDR3 has 14 residues. CDR3 coding DNA: TGTGCCAGCAGCCCTAGGACGCGAGGTGAAAAACTGTTTTTT. Translated: CASSPRTRGEKLFF.

The CDR3 nucleotides are TGTGCCAGCAGCACCACAGGGATCTATGGCTACACCTTC. Protein: CASSTTGIYGYTF. V and J are TRBV12-3 or TRBV12-4 and TRBJ1-2; D possibly corresponds to TRBD1 (6 bases). V dropped 6 bases and J dropped 4 bases, with 12 bases sitting between them. CDR3 size: 13 residues.

This clonotype is judged medium-sized. The chain links TRBV6-1 to TRBJ1-1; no definite D call. The CDR3 has 12 residues. CDR1 and CDR2 (germline): MNHNS, SASEGT. Trimming left V 4 bases short and J 8 bases short, with 11 bases between. CDR3 sequence (DNA): TGTGCCAGCAGTGGGGGAGTGACGGAAGCTTTCTTT. Protein sequence: CASSGGVTEAFF.

This clonotype counts as medium-sized (0.01 to 0.1%). This chain connects TRBV6-1 to TRBJ2-2; 10 nucleotides match TRBD2. The length of the CDR3 is 15 residues. Germline V gives CDR1 MNHNS, CDR2 SASEGT. The trim removed 8 bases at V and 6 bases at J, leaving 9 bases unmatched. The CDR3 DNA is TGTGCCAGCTGTCAGGCTAGCGGGAGCGCCGGGGAGCTGTTTTTT. Translated, it gives CASCQASGSAGELFF.

The chain carries TRBV15 and TRBJ2-5, with 9 bases lining up with TRBD2. The CDR3 runs 16 residues. With 4 bases clipped from V and 5 bases from J, the junction kept 11 bases outside the gene matches. Germline CDR1 and CDR2: LNHNV and YYDKDF (reference sequence). The CDR3 coding sequence is TGTGCCACCAGCAAGGGGGAGCGGGAGGCCGTGGAGACCCAGTACTTC. Its protein is CATSKGEREAVETQYF.

The chain combines TRBV7-2 with TRBJ1-1; perhaps TRBD1 as D (5 bases). CDR3 length: 17 amino acids. Germline CDR1 is SGHTA and CDR2 is FQGNSA. Trimming stripped 8 bases from V and 0 bases from J, with 22 bases between. CDR3 sequence reads: CASLPAGRVGLNTEAFF. In DNA, the CDR3 is TGTGCCAGCCTCCCAGCGGGCAGGGTTGGCCTGAACACTGAAGCTTTCTTT.

The table lists this clonotype with many counts. This rearrangement joins TRBV7-6 to TRBJ2-1, with 13 bases identical to TRBD2. After removal of 5 bases from V and 8 bases from J, the junction contained 6 bases not matched to a gene. The CDR3 length is 15 residues. Germline V gene lookup returns CDR1 SGHVS and CDR2 FNYEAQ. This CDR3 is CASSRTSGRADEQFF. CDR3 nucleotide sequence: TGTGCCAGCAGCCGAACTAGCGGGAGGGCGGATGAGCAGTTCTTC.

This clonotype was detected many times. In DNA, the CDR3 is TGTGCCAGCAGTTACTTCGGGACAGGTGGGGAAGAGACCCAGTACTTC. Translation gives CASSYFGTGGEETQYF. This chain joins TRBV6-5 and TRBJ2-5; 8 bases are a match to TRBD1. Trimming cost V 1 base and J 3 bases; bases outside gene matches: 7. The germline V gene encodes CDR1 MNHEY and CDR2 SVGAGI. CDR3 length: 16 residues.

This clonotype ranks as medium-sized. The chain couples TRBV27 to TRBJ2-3; 7 nucleotides match TRBD2. The CDR3 has 17 residues. V lost 4 bases to trimming and J lost 5 bases; unmatched junction nucleotides: 15. Germline CDR1 is MNHEY and CDR2 is SMNVEV (reference sequence). The chain's CDR3 is CASSSRWWEGLGDTQYF. CDR3 bases: TGTGCCAGCAGTTCCCGGTGGTGGGAGGGCCTAGGAGATACGCAGTATTTT.

Regarding this clonotype: At one end the junction does not follow the germline gene, possibly because of a read error. The chain combines TRBV25-1 with TRBJ2-4, with D hard to call. This CDR3 is 11 amino acids long. The germline CDR1 and CDR2 sequences are MGHDK and SYGVNS. CDR3 residues: CASSERDTQYF. The CDR3 DNA reads as TGTGCCAGCAGTGAAAGAGATACTCAGTACTTT.

This clonotype occurred many times. The gene calls are TRBV6-1 and TRBJ2-1, with D perhaps TRBD1 or TRBD2 (6 bases each). The end of the DNA is better explained by TRBJ2-7, so the J call may be wrong. The germline V gene has CDR1 MNHNS and CDR2 SASEGT. The CDR3 has 14 residues. This CDR3 is CASRPRGVQDEQYF. The CDR3 DNA reads TGTGCCAGCAGGCCAAGGGGGGTTCAGGACGAGCAGTACTTC.

This rearrangement joins TRBV6-1 to TRBJ1-5, with 8 bases lining up with TRBD1. The V and J ends lost 2 bases and 3 bases, in that order; junction bases with no gene match: 6. This CDR3 contains 16 residues. Germline V gene sequence: CDR1 MNHNS, CDR2 SASEGT. The DNA of the CDR3 is TGTGCCAGCAGTGAATTAAACAGGGGGTACAATCAGCCCCAGCATTTT. Protein: CASSELNRGYNQPQHF.

At least ten counts were recorded for this clonotype. A much larger clone differs from this one at a single base, so this may be a read error. This chain links TRBV6-1 with TRBJ2-1, with 8 bases fitting TRBD2. Per germline, CDR1 MNHNS and CDR2 SASEGT. This CDR3 is 15 amino acids long. The V gene end was trimmed by 1 base and the J gene end by 10 bases; junction bases not matched to a gene: 9. CDR3 sequence (DNA): TGTGCCAGCAGTGAAGTCCTAGCGGGTGCCTACGAGCAGTTCTTC. It is translated as CASSEVLAGAYEQFF.

In its sample, this clonotype was seen many times. The chain is built from TRBV5-1 and TRBJ2-1; D remains unclear. The CDR3 length is 15 residues. Deletions cut 1 base from V and 7 bases from J, with 15 bases between. Germline V gene data show CDR1 as SGHRS and CDR2 as YFSETQ. The CDR3 region is CASSLWTRSPNEQFF. The CDR3 region has the DNA TGCGCCAGCAGCTTGTGGACCCGATCCCCGAATGAGCAGTTCTTC.

This clonotype has a single count. This chain joins TRBV4-1 and TRBJ2-3; 10 nucleotides align to TRBD2. CDR3 length: 16 residues. In germline, CDR1 is MGHRA, CDR2 YSYEKL. Trimming removed 4 bases from V and 4 bases from J; junction bases left unmatched: 8. Here the CDR3 DNA reads TGCGCCAGCAGCCCGACTAGCGGGCGTGACGCAGATACGCAGTATTTT. It specifies CASSPTSGRDADTQYF.